This T cell receptor (beta chain) emerged from a study of tumor-infiltrating lymphocytes in primary liver carcinoma. Study at large: Donors had hepatocellular carcinoma or combined HCC and intrahepatic cholangiocarcinoma.

Germline DNA was also extracted, and blood RNA derived from unsorted whole blood. Chronic HBV infection, which was untreated, was present in the patients. The template, about 540 ng total RNA, yielded TCR beta cDNA made with a constant-region primer. ARM-PCR, slightly modified, supplied the TCR beta libraries through three nested multiplex PCR rounds. From the multiplex PCR reads, TCRdb called clonotypes with MiXCR, one entry per CDR3 protein. This table holds roughly 330,000 distinct CDR3 sequences, about 61% found once. The sequence was obtained from a man aged 40-50 years with primary liver carcinoma and hepatitis B virus infection. The material sequenced was peripheral blood.

Here the CDR3 reads CASPREDRKLFF. DNA for the CDR3: TGTGCCAGCCCTCGGGAGGACAGAAAACTGTTTTTT. This chain links TRBV12-3 or TRBV12-4 with TRBJ1-4; D perhaps matches TRBD1 (6 bases). The CDR3 is 12 residues long. The V end was cut by 8 bases, the J end by 10 bases, with 14 bases between.